Below are 18 T cell receptor beta chains sequenced from a single sample in a study of regulatory T cells in long-lasting Graves disease. The authors built TCR beta libraries using iRepertoire HTBI primers and Arm-PCR of CDR3 regions. TCRdb reanalysed the multiplex PCR reads using MiXCR and keeps one entry per CDR3 protein. This sample has 250,000 to 300,000 distinct CDR3 sequences; 15% to 20% occur once, and the top ten carry about 15%. Specified time point: newly diagnosed GD, antithyroid drugs for less than 3 months. There was RNA extracted from PBMCs, and the TCR library was made from it. These sequences were also reported in another study, on T cells in Graves' hyperthyroidism and ophthalmopathy.

Here the sequenced sample was peripheral blood mononuclear cells (PBMCs), taken at new diagnosis, from a patient treated with antithyroid drugs. The origin of the receptors is a woman in her twenties or thirties with Graves disease.

At least ten counts were recorded for this clonotype. This rearrangement joins TRBV10-1 to TRBJ1-1, with 9 bases matching TRBD1. Losses at the gene ends were 8 bases for V and 0 bases for J; bases not matched to a gene: 10. CDR3 length equals 16 residues. Germline loops: CDR1 WNHNN, CDR2 SYGVQD (reference sequence). The CDR3, as DNA: TGCGCCAGCGGGACAGGGTTCTCGCATATGAACACTGAAGCTTTCTTT. It is translated as CASGTGFSHMNTEAFF.

This clonotype was found many times. The junction and the germline gene differ at one end; a read error may be behind it. The rearrangement links TRBV7-9 to TRBJ1-1, with unresolved D. Germline CDR1 and CDR2: SEHNR and FQNEAQ (reference sequence). The CDR3 is 12 amino acids. CDR3 sequence: CASSLSHTEVFF. In nucleotides, the CDR3 is TGTGCCAGCAGCTTATCTCACACTGAAGTTTTCTTT. Full variable domain (missing parts from reference TRBV7-9 and TRBJ1-1): DTGVSQNPRHKITKRGQNVTFRCDPISEHNRLYWYRQTLGQGPEFLTYFQNEAQLEKSRLLSDRFSAERPKGSFSTLEIQRTEQGDSAMYLCASSLSHTEVFFGQGTRLTVV.

This clonotype was seen many times. The gene calls are TRBV10-3 and TRBJ1-1; D not certain. V lost 10 bases to trimming and J lost 5 bases, with 17 bases between them. Looked up from germline, CDR1 is ENHRY and CDR2 is SYGVKD. The CDR3 has 13 residues. The CDR3 protein is CATRTDYGTEAFF. The CDR3 bases are TGTGCCACGCGGACCGATTACGGGACTGAAGCTTTCTTT.

As for this clonotype: Germline is not matched at one junction end, which may reflect a read error. In nucleotides, the CDR3 is TGTGCCAGCAGTTACTCGACGGTACGTGCTTCTAACTACGGCTACACCTTC. Amino acids: CASSYSTVRASNYGYTF. The rearrangement uses TRBV6-5 and TRBJ1-2, with D unresolved. Germline assignment: CDR1 MNHEY and CDR2 SVGAGI. The CDR3 sequence is 17 residues long.

This clonotype was picked up many times. V usage is TRBV12-3 or TRBV12-4 and J usage is TRBJ2-5; no reliable D call. The ends were cut back, 4 bases at V and 5 bases at J, with 14 bases in the middle. This CDR3 region has 14 residues. CDR3 sequence reads: CASSSSAPKETQYF. CDR3 nucleotide sequence: TGTGCCAGCAGTTCCTCCGCCCCGAAGGAGACCCAGTACTTC.

This clonotype came up many times. V is TRBV28 and J is TRBJ2-7, with TRBD1 matching over 7 bases. This CDR3 spans 15 amino acids. V lost 6 bases, J lost 2 bases, and 10 bases stayed unmatched. Germline V gene data show CDR1 as MDHEN and CDR2 as SYDVKM. The CDR3 loop reads CASSQSGTEPYEQYF. The CDR3 nucleotides read TGTGCCAGCAGCCAATCCGGGACAGAGCCCTACGAGCAGTACTTC.

This clonotype has at least ten counts. J is TRBJ1-1 and V is TRBV5-5, with D possibly TRBD1 on 5 matching bases. The germline gives CDR1 SGHKS, CDR2 YYEKEE (reference sequence). With 5 bases removed from V and 0 bases from J, the gap between germline ends came to 11 bases. The CDR3 has 14 amino acids. CDR3 region: CASSWDVVNTEAFF. The DNA of the CDR3 is TGTGCCAGCAGTTGGGACGTCGTGAACACTGAAGCTTTCTTT.

In its sample, this clonotype was seen a few times. The chain joins TRBV27 to TRBJ1-2; TRBD1 is a possible D gene (5 bases). The V gene's germline CDR1 is MNHEY and CDR2 SMNVEV (reference sequence). CDR3 length equals 16 residues. Trimming left V 3 bases short and J 4 bases short, with 18 bases between. The DNA of the CDR3 is TGTGCCAGCAGTTTCGTTTTCACAGGATCCTTCTATGGCTACACCTTC. As protein: CASSFVFTGSFYGYTF.

Points on this clonotype: This could be a read error, since a much larger clone is one nucleotide away. The J gene is TRBJ2-7, the V gene TRBV4-1, with D uncertain. Germline CDR1 MGHRA, CDR2 YSYEKL. The CDR3 is 16 amino acids. The V end lost 1 base, the J end lost 7 bases, and 20 bases lay between the germline ends. DNA for the CDR3: TGCGCCAGCAGCCAAGTCGGCAGTAGAAGTTACAATGAGCAGTACTTC. Translating gives CASSQVGSRSYNEQYF.

This clonotype was seen more than once but under ten times. A read error may produce the germline difference seen at one junction end. The V gene is TRBV7-9, the J gene TRBJ2-1; D assignment may be TRBD1 or TRBD2 (6 bases each). The CDR3 extends over 12 amino acids. Germline V gene lookup returns CDR1 SEHNR and CDR2 FQNEAQ (reference sequence). The CDR3 DNA reads TGTGCCAGCAGTTCCGGGGGCAATGAGCAGCTCTTC. Amino acids: CASSSGGNEQLF.

On this clonotype: This may stem from a read error, because a much larger clone lies one nucleotide away. This chain connects TRBV6-1 to TRBJ2-1; tentatively, D is TRBD2 (7 bases). The CDR3 totals 15 residues. Germline V gene data show CDR1 as MNHNS and CDR2 as SASEGT. CDR3: CAGSRAGASYNEQFF. The CDR3 DNA reads TGTGCCGGCAGTCGGGCGGGGGCCTCCTACAATGAGCAGTTCTTC.

A word on this clonotype: A far larger clone is one base from this, pointing to a likely read error. The chain recombines TRBV5-5 with TRBJ2-3, with 11 bases aligning to TRBD2. V was pared by 2 bases and J by 2 bases, with 1 base of the junction left unmatched. This CDR3 is 15 amino acids long. CDR1 is SGHKS, CDR2 YYEKEE, per germline (reference sequence). CDR3 sequence reads: CASSLLAGDTDTQYF. In nucleotides, the CDR3 is TGTGCCAGCAGCTTACTAGCGGGGGACACAGATACGCAGTATTTT.

In its sample, this clonotype was seen a few times. This chain uses TRBV5-6 with TRBJ1-3, with unresolved D. The CDR3 spans 15 residues. From germline, CDR1 is SGHDT and CDR2 YYEEEE. Trimming took off 3 bases at V and 0 bases at J, with 10 bases between the two ends. The CDR3 loop reads CASSWTESSGNTIYF. The DNA of the CDR3 is TGTGCCAGCAGCTGGACCGAGAGCTCTGGAAACACCATATATTTT. Combining the CDR3 with reference TRBV5-6 and TRBJ1-3 gives the whole variable domain DAGVTQSPTHLIKTRGQQVTLRCSPKSGHDTVSWYQQALGQGPQFIFQYYEEEERQRGNFPDRFSGHQFPNYSSELNVNALLLGDSALYLCASSWTESSGNTIYFGEGSWLTVV.

This clonotype has a count of ten or more. J is TRBJ1-5 and V is TRBV3-1; D not resolved. Germline V lookup: CDR1 LGHDT, CDR2 YNNKEL (reference sequence). Trimming cost V 1 base and J 9 bases, with 10 bases left between them. The CDR3 contains 13 residues. Here the CDR3 DNA reads TGTGCCAGCAGCCAAGCCCCGAAGGGGCCCCAGCATTTT. This encodes CASSQAPKGPQHF.

This clonotype was seen only a few times. The gene calls are TRBV7-9 and TRBJ1-6; TRBD1 matches 7 bases. Germline V CDR1 and CDR2: SEHNR, FQNEAQ (reference sequence). The CDR3 runs to 16 residues. V dropped 5 bases and J dropped 2; count of bases not matched to a gene: 6. The CDR3 spells CASSQRTGAYNSPLHF. CDR3 sequence (DNA): TGTGCCAGCAGCCAGCGGACAGGCGCCTATAATTCACCCCTCCACTTT.

This clonotype came up many times. This sequence joins TRBV3-1 and TRBJ2-3; D is perhaps TRBD2 (6 bases). The CDR3 covers 15 residues. Trimming pared 2 bases from V and 4 bases from J, leaving 13 bases between. Germline V lookup: CDR1 LGHDT, CDR2 YNNKEL (reference sequence). The CDR3 loop reads CASSQRLVLPDTQYF. The CDR3 region has the DNA TGTGCCAGCAGCCAAAGACTAGTTTTGCCAGATACGCAGTATTTT.

In its sample, this clonotype was seen many times. The CDR3 spells CSARARDRLTSHYEQYF. CDR3 bases: TGCAGTGCTAGAGCTCGGGACAGGTTGACCTCGCACTACGAGCAGTACTTC. The chain links TRBV20-1 to TRBJ2-7, with TRBD1 matching over 8 bases. V was clipped by 1 base and J by 3 bases; unmatched bases: 14. The germline V gene has CDR1 DFQATT and CDR2 SNEGSKA (reference sequence). This CDR3 comprises 17 residues.

Many counts were recorded for this clonotype. The chain is built from TRBV12-3 or TRBV12-4 and TRBJ1-1; the D gene is possibly TRBD1 (5 bases). The CDR3 runs to 16 residues. Trimming pared 4 bases from V and 0 bases from J, leaving 15 bases between. The CDR3, as DNA: TGTGCCAGCAGTTACTCCCCACAGGACATGAACACTGAAGCTTTCTTT. This codes for CASSYSPQDMNTEAFF.